A selection of T cell receptor beta chains follows, all from one sample in a study of T cell repertoires in ileal Crohn's disease. The assay was immunoSEQ multiplex PCR, and TCRdb's table has in-frame clones only and misses some. This sample has about 14,000 clones; about 85% occur once, and the top ten carry approximately 4%. Sequenced sample: ileal tissue. Source of these receptors: an adult with Crohn's disease. Each CDR3 is given with its conserved first and last residue. The order of the fields is CDR3 DNA, CDR3 protein, clone size, V gene, D gene, J gene. The D gene is left open where the match is weak. Size is stated for part of the rows, as once, few or many counts, or as a class when the clone is expanded.

TGCGCCAGCAGTGGACCGGACAGGCTAGGGGCAGGACTTTGGGGATCCGACACTGAAGCTTTCTTT	CASSGPDRLGAGLWGSDTEAFF	.	TRBV10-1	TRBD1	TRBJ1-1
TGTGCCAGCTCCTTCGGGACAGCCTACTACGAGCAGTACTTC	CASSFGTAYYEQYF	.	TRBV6-5	TRBD1	TRBJ2-7
TGTGCCAGCAGCCCGGGAAGAGGACCGCACTATGGCTACACCTTC	CASSPGRGPHYGYTF	.	TRBV7-2	.	TRBJ1-2
TGCAGCGTTGAATCTGGGGGGGAGGAGACCCAGTACTTC	CSVESGGEETQYF	.	TRBV29-1	TRBD2	TRBJ2-5
TGTGCCATCAGTGAGGTCGTGGGGGGAGGTGGAAACACCATATATTTT	CAISEVVGGGGNTIYF	.	TRBV10-3	.	TRBJ1-3
TGTGCCAGCAGCGTCGACAGGGAGCAGCCCCAGCATTTT	CASSVDREQPQHF	once	TRBV7-2	TRBD1	TRBJ1-5
TGTGCCAGCAGCCAAGCAATCTCTGGAAACACCATATATTTT	CASSQAISGNTIYF	few	TRBV14	.	TRBJ1-3
TGCGCCAGCAGCTGGAAGACTGGCGGGAGGGCGGAGACCCAGTACTTC	CASSWKTGGRAETQYF	.	TRBV5-1	TRBD2	TRBJ2-5
TGTGCCAGCAGCTTGACTATAATCTACGAGCAGTACTTC	CASSLTIIYEQYF	.	TRBV7-2	.	TRBJ2-7
TGTGCTACTGGACAGGGGGTTTCTGGAAACACCATATATTTT	CATGQGVSGNTIYF	.	TRBV19	TRBD1	TRBJ1-3
TGCAGCGTCCTTGGGAGGGGAGGGGATAATGAAAAACTGTTTTTT	CSVLGRGGDNEKLFF	.	TRBV29-1	.	TRBJ1-4
TGTGCCAGCAGTGTGGACTATAAACGAGAGACCCAGTACTTC	CASSVDYKRETQYF	.	TRBV11-2	.	TRBJ2-5
TGTGCCAGCAGCGGTGGACAGAGTTATGGCTACACCTTC	CASSGGQSYGYTF	.	TRBV11-2	.	TRBJ1-2
TGTGCCAGTAGTCCTGGACAGGACTACGAGCAGTACTTC	CASSPGQDYEQYF	few	TRBV19	TRBD1	TRBJ2-7
TGCAGTGCTAGCGGCGGGGAGGCCCAGTACTTC	CSASGGEAQYF	.	TRBV20-1	.	TRBJ2-5
TGTGCCACCGGGGACAGGGGAAGCAATCAGCCCCAGCATTTT	CATGDRGSNQPQHF	few	TRBV19	TRBD1	TRBJ1-5
TGTGCCAGCAGCTCCTCCGCTAGCGGGGGCCAAGAGACCCAGTACTTC	CASSSSASGGQETQYF	once	TRBV13	TRBD2	TRBJ2-5
TGCAGTGCTACCGGGACTTGGGAGTTCTTC	CSATGTWEFF	.	TRBV20-1	.	TRBJ2-1
TGTGCCAGCAGACGGACAGGGGGCAGTTCACCCCTCCACTTT	CASRRTGGSSPLHF	.	TRBV28	TRBD1	TRBJ1-6
TGCGCCAGCAGCCCTCTCGAGGAGGGCCTCGATACGCAGTATTTT	CASSPLEEGLDTQYF	.	TRBV5-1	.	TRBJ2-3
TGTGCCAGCAGCCCGCGGGCGTCGTCCTACGAGCAGTACTTC	CASSPRASSYEQYF	.	TRBV7-9	.	TRBJ2-7
TGTGCCAGCAGCCCTTCGGACAGGGGGCCCGGGGCCAACGTCCTGACTTTC	CASSPSDRGPGANVLTF	.	TRBV7-9	TRBD1	TRBJ2-6
TGTGCCACCAGACGACAGGGCAGCTCCTACAATGAGCAGTTCTTC	CATRRQGSSYNEQFF	.	TRBV10-3	TRBD1	TRBJ2-1
TGTGCCAGCAGCCTGACAGGCCCCACAGATACGCAGTATTTT	CASSLTGPTDTQYF	once	TRBV7-3	.	TRBJ2-3
TGTGCCAGCAGCCTACAGGGGGCCGGGACTGAAGCTTTCTTT	CASSLQGAGTEAFF	.	TRBV7-2	TRBD1	TRBJ1-1
TGTGCCAGCAAGGACAGAGGCCAGCCCCAGCATTTT	CASKDRGQPQHF	.	TRBV27	.	TRBJ1-5
TGTGCCAGTAGCGACAGGGGCGGACCCGTATACGAGCAGTACTTC	CASSDRGGPVYEQYF	.	TRBV19	TRBD1	TRBJ2-7
TGCGCCAGCAGCTCTAGCCTGACAGGGGGAAGCTCCTATAATTCACCCCTCCACTTT	CASSSSLTGGSSYNSPLHF	.	TRBV5-1	TRBD1	TRBJ1-6
TGTGCCAGCAGCTTAGGCGGGGCGCAGTATTTT	CASSLGGAQYF	.	TRBV11-1	.	TRBJ2-3
TGTGCCAGCAGCCATCCCCAGTATGTACAGGGTAACACAGATACGCAGTATTTT	CASSHPQYVQGNTDTQYF	.	TRBV25-1	.	TRBJ2-3
TGTGCCAGCAGCTTGCGAGCCATTCACTACGAGCAGTACTTC	CASSLRAIHYEQYF	.	TRBV5-6	.	TRBJ2-7
TGTGCCAGCTCACCCCGGACAGGCCTAAACACTGAAGCTTTCTTT	CASSPRTGLNTEAFF	few	TRBV18	TRBD1	TRBJ1-1
TGTGCCAGCTCACCCCCCTCGGCGGGGAGCTACAATGAGCAGTTCTTC	CASSPPSAGSYNEQFF	.	TRBV18	.	TRBJ2-1
TGTGCCAGCAGCCCTATTAGACAGGGAGTTAATGAAAAACTGTTTTTT	CASSPIRQGVNEKLFF	.	TRBV7-8	TRBD1	TRBJ1-4
TGTGCCAGCAGGACGGGACTATCGAACACTGAAGCTTTCTTT	CASRTGLSNTEAFF	.	TRBV5-5	.	TRBJ1-1
TGTGCCAGCAGCTTAGGGGTAAGGACCAGGGACTACACTGAAGCTTTCTTT	CASSLGVRTRDYTEAFF	.	TRBV7-9	.	TRBJ1-1
TGTGCCAGCAGTGTAGACAGGGACGTTTCACCCCTCCACTTT	CASSVDRDVSPLHF	.	TRBV6-5	TRBD1	TRBJ1-6
TGTGCCTGGGGTAAGCGGGGGAGGGATCAGCCCCAGCATTTT	CAWGKRGRDQPQHF	.	TRBV30	.	TRBJ1-5
TGTGCCTCCCTTGCTAGCGGGCACTCCTACGAGCAGTACTTC	CASLASGHSYEQYF	.	TRBV30	TRBD2	TRBJ2-7
TGTGCAAGTCGCGTTCGGACAGGGGGGAGCAATCAGCCCCAGCATTTT	CASRVRTGGSNQPQHF	.	TRBV12-2	.	TRBJ1-5
TGTGCCATCAGCCGAGGACTAGCGAACAATGAGCAGTTCTTC	CAISRGLANNEQFF	.	TRBV10-3	TRBD2	TRBJ2-1
TGTGCCACCAGCAGGTATAGCGGCGAAATGGCGCAGTACTTC	CATSRYSGEMAQYF	.	TRBV15	.	TRBJ2-7
TGCGCCAGTAGCGGACAGGGGGGTTCCTACGAGCAGTACTTC	CASSGQGGSYEQYF	.	TRBV4-1	TRBD1	TRBJ2-7
TGTGCCAGCAGTGACAGGGGTGGGGCCAACGTCCTGACTTTC	CASSDRGGANVLTF	.	TRBV2	.	TRBJ2-6
TGTGCCAGTAGAGGTTCGAGTGAGCGGGGGGGCCGAAACGAGCAGTACTTC	CASRGSSERGGRNEQYF	.	TRBV19	TRBD2	TRBJ2-7
TGTGCCAGCAGCTTGGGAATAGCGGGAGACGGCACAGATACGCAGTATTTT	CASSLGIAGDGTDTQYF	once	TRBV5-8	TRBD2	TRBJ2-3
TGTGCCAGCAGTGAGGAGCCCTACAAGGCGCCCCAGCATTTT	CASSEEPYKAPQHF	.	TRBV6-1	.	TRBJ1-5